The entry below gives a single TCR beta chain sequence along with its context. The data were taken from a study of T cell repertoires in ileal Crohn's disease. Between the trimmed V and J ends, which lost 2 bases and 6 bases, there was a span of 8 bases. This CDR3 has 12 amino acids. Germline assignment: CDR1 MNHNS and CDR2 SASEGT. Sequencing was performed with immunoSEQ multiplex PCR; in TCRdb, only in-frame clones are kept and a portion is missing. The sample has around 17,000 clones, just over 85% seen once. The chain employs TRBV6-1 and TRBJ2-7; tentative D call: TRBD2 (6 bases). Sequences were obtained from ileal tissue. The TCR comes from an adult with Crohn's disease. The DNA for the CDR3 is TGTGCCAGCAGTGAATTGGGAGGCGAGCAGTACTTC. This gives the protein CASSELGGEQYF.